Sequencing of this T cell receptor beta chain was carried out in a study of identical twins. This clonotype was counted at least ten times. Antigen specificity is unknown. Study-level results: Researchers reported weaker excess twin sharing in beta out-of-frame sequences.

One entry per CDR3 protein, called by TCRdb with MiXCR from the 5' RACE reads. The sample records some 560,000 distinct CDR3 sequences, more than 9% being singletons. Trimming took 0 bases from V and 7 from J, leaving 8 bases between them. CDR1 is SGHRS, CDR2 YFSETQ, per germline. This CDR3 is 13 amino acids long. These same records also appear under a second study, on yellow fever vaccine responses in identical twins.

The chain joins TRBV5-1 to TRBJ1-5, with D possibly TRBD1 on 5 matching bases. This clonotype was obtained from a woman aged 18-35 years in good health. The sample comprised PBMCs. CDR3 coding DNA: TGCGCCAGCAGCTTGGGTAGGGGACAGCCCCAGCATTTT. Translation: CASSLGRGQPQHF. Variable domain in full (rest from reference TRBV5-1 and TRBJ1-5): KAGVTQTPRYLIKTRGQQVTLSCSPISGHRSVSWYQQTPGQGLQFLFEYFSETQRNKGNFPGRFSGRQFSNSRSEMNVSTLELGDSALYLCASSLGRGQPQHFGDGTRLSIL.